This TCR beta chain was retrieved from a study of blood T cell repertoires in COVID-19. The overall study: Samples representing acute and convalescent COVID-19 were sourced from the United States, Italy and Spain. T cells, B-cell-depleted T cells, or PBMCs provided the cDNA or gDNA that served as material.

In the source study's methods: Estimation of nucleated cell counts was performed using reference gene primer amplification. Using immunoSEQ multiplex PCR, the repertoire was profiled, and TCRdb retains in-frame clones only, with some absent. The V and J calls and clone size were taken over from that table, and D and trimming were inferred from the DNA. The sample yields around 180,000 clones, about 85% seen once. V lost 6 bases to trimming and J lost 6 bases; unmatched junction nucleotides: 8. The CDR3 sequence is 14 residues long. Germline V gene sequence: CDR1 LNHDA, CDR2 SQIVND (reference sequence).

This chain links TRBV19 with TRBJ1-1, with 9 bases that match TRBD1. This clonotype was sampled from a man in his fifties or sixties with acute or convalescent COVID-19. Material for sequencing was peripheral blood. The CDR3 loop is CASRTDRGTAEAFF. As DNA, the CDR3 is TGTGCCAGTAGAACCGACAGGGGGACTGCTGAAGCTTTCTTT.